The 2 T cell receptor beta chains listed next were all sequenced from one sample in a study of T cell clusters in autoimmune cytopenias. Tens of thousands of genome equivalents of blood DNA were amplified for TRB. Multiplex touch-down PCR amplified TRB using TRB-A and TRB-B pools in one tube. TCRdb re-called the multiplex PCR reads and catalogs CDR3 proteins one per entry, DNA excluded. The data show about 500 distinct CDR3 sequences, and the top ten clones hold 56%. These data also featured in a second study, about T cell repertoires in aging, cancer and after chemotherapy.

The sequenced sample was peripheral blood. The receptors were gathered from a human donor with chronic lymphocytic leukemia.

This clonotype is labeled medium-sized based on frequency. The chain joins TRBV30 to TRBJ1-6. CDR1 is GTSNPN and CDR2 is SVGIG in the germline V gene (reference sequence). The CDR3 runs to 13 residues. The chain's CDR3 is CAWSEADNSPLHF.

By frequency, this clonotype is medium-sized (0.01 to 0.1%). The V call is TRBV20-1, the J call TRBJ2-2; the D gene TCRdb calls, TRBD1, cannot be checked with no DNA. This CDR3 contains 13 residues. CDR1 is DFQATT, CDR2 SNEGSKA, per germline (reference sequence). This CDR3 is CSASRTLTGELFF.